Below, 8 T cell receptor beta chains from the same sample are listed, as sequenced in a study of blood T cells in healthy people across ages. The authors ran a second PCR of about 6 to 11 cycles using a sample-barcoded 5' primer and a J-beta primer mix. Each CDR3 protein gets one entry after TCRdb re-called the 5' RACE reads with MiXCR. The sample carries about 1.8 million distinct CDR3 sequences, about 50% recorded once. Material for sequencing was blood. These receptors all stem from a woman aged 40 to 50 in good health.

J is TRBJ2-1 and V is TRBV4-1; D might be TRBD2 (5 bases). This CDR3 contains 15 residues. The V end lost 2 bases, the J end lost 9 bases, and 17 bases lay between the germline ends. Germline V gene lookup returns CDR1 MGHRA and CDR2 YSYEKL. CDR3 region: CASSQYEGFSGEQFF. CDR3 DNA sequence: TGCGCCAGCAGCCAATATGAGGGTTTTTCCGGTGAGCAGTTCTTC.

The J gene is TRBJ2-3, the V gene TRBV11-2, with 9 bases identical to TRBD2. CDR1 and CDR2 from the germline V gene are SGHAT and FQNNGV. The CDR3 spans 16 residues. V dropped 5 bases and J dropped 7; count of bases not matched to a gene: 13. The DNA for the CDR3 is TGTGCCAGCAGCACGGCGGGCGGGGGGGCTCGACATACGCAGTATTTT. It encodes CASSTAGGGARHTQYF.

This chain joins TRBV5-1 and TRBJ2-5; possibly TRBD1 for D (6 bases). The germline V and J ends were trimmed by 6 bases and 2 bases, with 17 bases remaining between them. This CDR3 is 15 amino acids long. In germline, CDR1 is SGHRS, CDR2 YFSETQ. For the CDR3, the DNA is TGCGCCAGCAAGAATATTGGGGGCCTACAAGAGACCCAGTACTTC. Translated, it gives CASKNIGGLQETQYF.

This rearrangement joins TRBV5-5 to TRBJ2-3, with TRBD2 as a possible D gene (7 bases). The CDR3 has 17 residues. V was clipped by 0 bases and J by 0 bases, with 14 bases between them. Germline V lookup: CDR1 SGHKS, CDR2 YYEKEE (reference sequence). The CDR3 region is CASSLVTAGASTDTQYF. CDR3 nucleotide sequence: TGTGCCAGCAGCTTGGTGACGGCGGGGGCTAGCACAGATACGCAGTATTTT.

This clonotype was counted once. V is TRBV6-2 or TRBV6-3 and J is TRBJ1-2; TRBD1 agrees at 8 bases. V was pared by 7 bases and J by 2 bases, with 12 bases of the junction left unmatched. The germline V gene has CDR1 MNHEY and CDR2 SVGEGT. This CDR3 has 16 amino acids. In DNA form, the CDR3 reads TGTGCCAGCACCCAAGGTCGAGGACAGGGCAACTATGGCTACACCTTC. The encoded protein is CASTQGRGQGNYGYTF.

This clonotype has at least ten counts. The chain recombines TRBV7-2 with TRBJ1-2; tentative D call: TRBD1 (6 bases). CDR1 SGHTA and CDR2 FQGNSA come from the germline V gene. The CDR3 totals 16 residues. V was clipped by 5 bases and J by 8 bases, with 24 bases between them. CDR3 sequence reads: CASSLTPGAGKKGYTF. For the CDR3, the DNA is TGTGCCAGCAGCCTAACGCCGGGGGCAGGGAAAAAAGGCTACACCTTC.

The chain has TRBV5-1 and TRBJ1-2; D unresolved. Germline V CDR1 and CDR2: SGHRS, YFSETQ. With 4 bases removed from V and 7 bases from J, the gap between germline ends came to 17 bases. The CDR3 length is 14 residues. The CDR3 protein is CASSPRADDFGYTF. The DNA for the CDR3 is TGCGCCAGCAGCCCCCGCGCAGACGACTTTGGCTACACCTTC.

The chain has TRBV7-2 and TRBJ1-5, with 9 bases identical to TRBD1. This CDR3 has 17 amino acids. Germline assignment: CDR1 SGHTA and CDR2 FQGNSA. V trimming: 1 base; J trimming: 6 bases; junction bases outside the gene matches: 10. CDR3 region: CASSLGGGQGVFQPQHF. The CDR3 DNA reads as TGTGCCAGCAGCTTAGGGGGGGGACAGGGTGTGTTTCAGCCCCAGCATTTT.